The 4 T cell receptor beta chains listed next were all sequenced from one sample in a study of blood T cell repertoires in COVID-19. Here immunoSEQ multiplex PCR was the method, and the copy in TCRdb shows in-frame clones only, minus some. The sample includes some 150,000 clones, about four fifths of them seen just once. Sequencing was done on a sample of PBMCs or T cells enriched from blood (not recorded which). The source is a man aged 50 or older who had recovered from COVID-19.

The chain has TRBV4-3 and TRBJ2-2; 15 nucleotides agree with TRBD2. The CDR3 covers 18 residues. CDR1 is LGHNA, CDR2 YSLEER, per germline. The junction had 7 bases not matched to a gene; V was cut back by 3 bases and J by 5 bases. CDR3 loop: CASSHAGTSGGMTGELFF. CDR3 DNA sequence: TGCGCCAGCAGCCACGCCGGGACTAGCGGGGGGATGACCGGGGAGCTGTTTTTT.

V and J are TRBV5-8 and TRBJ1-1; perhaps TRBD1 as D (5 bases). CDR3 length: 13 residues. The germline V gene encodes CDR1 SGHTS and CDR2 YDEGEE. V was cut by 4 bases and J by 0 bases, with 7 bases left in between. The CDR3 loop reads CASSGQMNTEAFF. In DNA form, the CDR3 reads TGTGCCAGCAGCGGACAAATGAACACTGAAGCTTTCTTT.

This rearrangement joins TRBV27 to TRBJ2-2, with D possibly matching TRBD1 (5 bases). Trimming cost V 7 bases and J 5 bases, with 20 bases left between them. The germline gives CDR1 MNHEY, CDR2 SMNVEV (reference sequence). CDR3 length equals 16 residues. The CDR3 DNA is TGTGCCAGCACCTCCCCTACGGGCAGGGTGACCGGGGAGCTGTTTTTT. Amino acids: CASTSPTGRVTGELFF.

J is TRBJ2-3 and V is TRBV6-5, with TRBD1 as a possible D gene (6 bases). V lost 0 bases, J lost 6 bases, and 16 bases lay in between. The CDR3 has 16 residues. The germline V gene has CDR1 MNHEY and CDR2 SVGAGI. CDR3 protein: CASSYSGQRGRDTQYF. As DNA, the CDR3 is TGTGCCAGCAGTTACTCTGGACAGAGGGGTCGGGATACGCAGTATTTT.